This T cell receptor beta chain was obtained from a study of blood T cells in healthy people across ages. Primers used in a second PCR of about 7 to 12 cycles were a sample-barcoded 5' primer and a J-beta primer mix. MiXCR, applied by TCRdb to the 5' RACE reads, yields one record per CDR3 protein. The table lists about 1.6 million distinct CDR3 sequences, roughly 30% of them singletons. This clonotype has only a few counts. This CDR3 is 16 amino acids long. The germline CDR1 and CDR2 sequences are SEHNR and FQNEAQ (reference sequence). Unmatched junction bases numbered 7, after V lost 1 base and J lost 7 bases.

The sequenced sample was blood. This sequence originates from a woman aged 25 to 39 in good health. The V gene is TRBV7-9, the J gene TRBJ2-5; 12 bases agree with TRBD1. CDR3 sequence reads: CASSLGTGQGARTQYF. The CDR3 coding sequence is TGTGCCAGCAGCTTAGGGACGGGACAGGGGGCGAGGACCCAGTACTTC.